The following is a T cell receptor (beta chain) sequence with its context. No antigen is known for it. No qualities accompany the bases; no much larger clone lies one base away. The sample originates from a study of cytotoxic CD8 clonotypes in ibrutinib-treated CLL (dated by TCRdb to about 2021). With regard to the full study: The cohort included about 15 treatment-naive and some twelve relapsed/refractory patients; some 18 were IGHV unmutated. Partial responses were observed in 24 patients and complete responses in 2; after a median follow-up of 68 months, remission was maintained in 14 patients and progression was observed in roughly twelve. Response samples were taken after a median of 12 months on treatment, ranging from 6 to 36 months. On average, each sample had approximately 260,000 productive templates and 100,000 or so productive rearrangements. Longitudinal samples were available for 26 of the 86 trial participants. Cryopreserved peripheral blood mononuclear cells were collected at three points: before therapy, at response, and at either sustained remission or disease progression. All remission and progressive disease samples were collected while patients were still receiving ibrutinib.

In light of the paper, this sample's time point label describes: approximately 25 months on ibrutinib. For TCR beta library preparation, around 2.2 micrograms of genomic DNA was extracted from cryopreserved PBMCs. Longitudinal blood samples from CLL patients on ibrutinib monotherapy were analyzed using high-throughput TCR beta sequencing. The patients were enrolled in a single-center, open-label phase 2 trial of ibrutinib monotherapy. Findings and caveats that apply to the study as a whole: Clonality increased at ibrutinib response, stayed stable in sustained remission, and fell back toward baseline at progression. Lymph node repertoires were not examined, and the timing of sampling was not matched between patients in sustained remission and those whose disease progressed. At baseline, clonality was higher than in age-matched healthy donors and showed a strong correlation with circulating CD8+ T-cell counts. Public clonotypes were rare and either contracted or stayed stable during treatment, and the rise in clonality at ibrutinib response reflected the expansion of private clonotypes.

The goal of deep resolution MiSeq sequencing was a depth between 1 in 1 million and 1 in 200,000 T cells, and coverage averaged 10x per clonotype. TCR beta libraries were generated with the immunoSEQ hsTCRB Kit. On the study's bioinformatics: Data were analyzed with ImmunoSEQ Data Assistant and ImmunoSEQ Analyzer, with V, D and J genes assigned per IMGT definitions. Clonality, which ranges from 0 to 1, was calculated by subtracting the normalized Shannon entropy of productive rearrangement frequencies from one. Only overrepresented clonotypes making up at least 0.05% of the repertoire of each patient were included in the public clonotype analysis. About 13 age-matched healthy donor repertoires from immuneACCESS were used as controls for clonality. Held by TCRdb, this immuneACCESS table contains in-frame sequences only and omits some clones. Under half of the omission traces to an unresolved V gene where checked; the cause of the rest is unknown. Clonal size and the V and J genes are those of that table, whereas D and trimming came from the DNA. The sample table records approximately 45,000 clones; 50% to 75% of these occur just once. The top ten clones comprise 20% to 25% of the sample.

This specimen consisted of PBMCs, obtained after 24 months of ibrutinib treatment. The clonotype was recovered from a human donor with chronic lymphocytic leukemia.

The CDR3 reads as follows: CASSLGGDRVPEAFF. The nucleotides are TGCGCCAGCAGCTTGGGAGGCGACAGGGTGCCTGAAGCTTTCTTT. The V gene is TRBV5-1 and the J gene is TRBJ1-1, with 7 bases in between that match TRBD1. CDR1 and CDR2, per the germline V gene, are SGHRS and YFSETQ. Its CDR3 holds 15 amino acids, cysteine through phenylalanine. The DNA shown is the 45-base CDR3, in frame from base 1. Trimming accounts for 0 bases at V and 6 bases at J, while the number of junction bases matched to no gene is 8.